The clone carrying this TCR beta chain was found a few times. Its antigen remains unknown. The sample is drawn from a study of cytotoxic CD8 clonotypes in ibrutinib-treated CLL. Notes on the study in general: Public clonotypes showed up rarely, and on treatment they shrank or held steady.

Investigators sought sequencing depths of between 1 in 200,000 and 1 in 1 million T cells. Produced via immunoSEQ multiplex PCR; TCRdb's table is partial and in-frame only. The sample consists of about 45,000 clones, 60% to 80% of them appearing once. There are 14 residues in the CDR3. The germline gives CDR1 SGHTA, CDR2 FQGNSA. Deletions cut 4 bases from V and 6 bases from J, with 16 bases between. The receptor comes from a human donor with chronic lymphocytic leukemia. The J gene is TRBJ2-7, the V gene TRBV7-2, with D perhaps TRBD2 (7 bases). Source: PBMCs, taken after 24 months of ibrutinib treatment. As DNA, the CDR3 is TGTGCCAGCAGCTCACGCCTGGGGGGGCTCGAGCAGTACTTC. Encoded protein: CASSSRLGGLEQYF. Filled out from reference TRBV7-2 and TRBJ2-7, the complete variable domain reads GAGVSQSPSNKVTEKGKDVELRCDPISGHTALYWYRQSLGQGLEFLIYFQGNSAPDKSGLPSDRFSAERTGGSVSTLTIQRTQQEDSAVYLCASSSRLGGLEQYFGPGTRLTVT.